Listed here are 5 T cell receptor beta chains from one sample, sequenced in a study of T cell responses to AZD1222 COVID-19 vaccine. This table comes from immunoSEQ multiplex PCR, and its TCRdb copy is limited to in-frame clones, with some not included. This repertoire shows some 100,000 clones, about 89% found once; its top ten account for approximately 4.5%. The sequences come from peripheral blood, collected on day 0 of AZD1222 vaccination. The receptors originated from an adult in good health.

This clone has a single count. The CDR3: CASSLSGAISYEQYF. The CDR3 DNA follows: TGTGCCAGCTCATTAAGCGGGGCGATCTCCTACGAGCAGTACTTC. The rearrangement joins TRBV18 to TRBJ2-7; 7 bases are a match to TRBD2. Trimming at V came to 5 bases and at J to 0 bases, leaving 7 bases not matched to a gene. The CDR3 is made up of 15 amino acids. Germline CDR1 KGHSH, CDR2 LQKENI.

CDR3 sequence reads: CASSIQGLREQYF. CDR3 nucleotide sequence: TGTGCCAGTAGTATACAGGGATTGAGGGAGCAGTACTTC. The chain carries TRBV19 and TRBJ2-7; TRBD1 is a possible D gene (5 bases). Trimming shortened V by 2 bases and J by 7 bases, and 12 bases separated the two germline ends. Looked up from germline, CDR1 is LNHDA and CDR2 is SQIVND (reference sequence). The CDR3 runs 13 residues.

This chain uses TRBV6-2 or TRBV6-3 with TRBJ2-5, with 12 bases aligning to TRBD2. The germline V gene encodes CDR1 MNHEY and CDR2 SVGEGT. The CDR3 runs 17 residues. V was clipped by 5 bases and J by 0 bases; unmatched bases: 7. CDR3 protein: CASSPTSGGPYQETQYF. The CDR3 DNA sequence: TGTGCCAGCAGTCCCACTAGCGGGGGGCCATACCAAGAGACCCAGTACTTC.

This rearrangement joins TRBV6-5 to TRBJ1-3; D ambiguous. V was trimmed by 8 bases and J by 0 bases, leaving 11 bases between them. Germline V gives CDR1 MNHEY, CDR2 SVGAGI. The CDR3 sequence is 14 residues long. CDR3 nucleotide sequence: TGTGCCAGCCGACCTGGAAGCTCTGGAAACACCATATATTTT. Amino acid sequence: CASRPGSSGNTIYF.

The CDR3 DNA sequence: TGTGCCAGTACCTCAAACCCGGGGGGAAGCTCCTATAATTCACCCCTCCACTTT. Translation: CASTSNPGGSSYNSPLHF. The V and J genes are TRBV19 and TRBJ1-6, with D possibly matching TRBD1 (5 bases). The CDR3 loop spans 18 amino acids. V was trimmed by 7 bases and J by 0 bases, leaving 19 bases between them. CDR1 and CDR2 from the germline V gene are LNHDA and SQIVND (reference sequence).